One TCR beta chain is described in this entry. Its antigen is still unknown. All participants with HIV were treated in the United States. This sample stems from a study of long-term antiretroviral therapy in people with HIV. They ran version v3.0 of the immunoSEQ assay at survey level. The table came from immunoSEQ multiplex PCR; TCRdb's copy has only in-frame clones and leaves some out. The table records tens of thousands of clones, approximately 90% of them present only once. The CDR3 runs to 17 residues. CDR1 is SGHVS and CDR2 is FQNEAQ in the germline V gene. The J segment lost 5 bases and the V segment lost 2 bases, leaving 13 bases of the junction unmatched. Study-level points and caveats: In the period from about 2004 to 2017, blood was collected, possibly under older ART regimens.

The receptor was derived from a man between 18 and 29 years old with HIV. J is TRBJ2-3 and V is TRBV7-8; 7 positions agree with TRBD2. The sequences come from unsorted PBMCs, collected 3.1 years after starting antiretroviral therapy. The CDR3: CASSLFGSAGAGDTQYF. The CDR3 bases are TGTGCCAGCAGCTTATTTGGTAGCGCGGGAGCGGGAGATACGCAGTATTTT.